The following is a TCR beta chain sequence with its context. This clone was counted a few times. Its antigen is not yet known. Base-call qualities are not available, and no considerably larger clone is one nucleotide away. The intended sense of this specimen's time point label: approximately twelve months on ibrutinib. Approximately 2 micrograms of genomic DNA were extracted from cryopreserved PBMCs for TCR beta library preparation. Longitudinal blood samples from CLL patients receiving ibrutinib monotherapy were subjected to high-throughput TCR beta sequencing. The patients took part in an open-label, single-center phase 2 trial of ibrutinib monotherapy. The data were obtained in a study of cytotoxic CD8 clonotypes in ibrutinib-treated CLL (dated by TCRdb to about 2021). Regarding the complete study: The cohort included some 14 treatment-naive and under 13 relapsed/refractory patients; approximately 17 were IGHV unmutated. Patients were still on ibrutinib when every remission and progressive disease sample was collected. Partial responses were observed in roughly 24 patients and complete responses in 2; after a median follow-up of 68 months, remission was maintained in 14 patients and progression was observed in about twelve. Of the 80 to 95 participants in the trial, approximately 25 had longitudinal samples available. An average of about 250,000 productive templates and about 100,000 productive rearrangements was obtained per sample. Cryopreserved peripheral blood mononuclear cells were obtained before treatment, at response, and at either sustained remission or disease progression. Samples at response were collected after a median of 12 months of treatment, with a range of about 6 to 40 months.

The research as a whole found: Public clonotypes were rare and either shrank or stayed stable during treatment, and the rise in clonality at ibrutinib response reflected expansion of private clonotypes. Clonality increased at ibrutinib response, stayed stable in sustained remission, and fell back toward baseline at progression. Baseline clonality was found to be higher than that of age-matched healthy donors and was strongly correlated with circulating CD8+ T-cell counts. Sampling times were not matched between sustained-remission and progressing patients, and lymph node repertoires were not studied.

Each clonotype received, on average, approximately 9.9x coverage in deep resolution sequencing performed on a MiSeq, where the target depth lay between 1 in 1 million and 1 in 200,000 T cells. The immunoSEQ hsTCRB Kit was used to generate the TCR beta libraries. The original methods were these. Data were analyzed with ImmunoSEQ Data Assistant and ImmunoSEQ Analyzer, with V, D and J genes assigned per IMGT definitions. Clonality was computed as one minus normalized Shannon entropy of productive rearrangement frequencies, ranging from 0 to 1. Public clonotype analysis was restricted to overrepresented clonotypes comprising at least 0.05% of each patient's repertoire. Repertoires from thirteen age-matched healthy donors in immuneACCESS were used as clonality controls. TCRdb re-hosts the immuneACCESS table, in-frame sequences only. Its copies lack some clones; in the studies checked, an unresolved V gene accounts for under half of them, and the cause for the rest is not known. V, J and clone size derive from that table, while D and trimming were established from the DNA sequence. The table for this sample lists 110,000 to 150,000 clones; under 95% of them were counted only once. Of the sample, less than 14% is held by the ten largest clones.

V was cut back by 0 bases and J by 2 bases, leaving a gap of 5 bases between them. The CDR3 goes from the cysteine to the phenylalanine over 13 residues. The entry retains the CDR3 DNA only, 39 bases that are in frame from base 1. Via the germline V gene, CDR1 is SGHRS and CDR2 YFSETQ. This material consisted of PBMCs, taken after 12 months of ibrutinib treatment. The receptor's source is a human donor with chronic lymphocytic leukemia. The rearranged segments are TRBV5-1 and TRBJ1-2, with no reliable assignment of the D segment. The CDR3 region reads CASSLADNYGYTF. The DNA reads TGCGCCAGCAGCTTGGCAGACAACTATGGCTACACCTTC.